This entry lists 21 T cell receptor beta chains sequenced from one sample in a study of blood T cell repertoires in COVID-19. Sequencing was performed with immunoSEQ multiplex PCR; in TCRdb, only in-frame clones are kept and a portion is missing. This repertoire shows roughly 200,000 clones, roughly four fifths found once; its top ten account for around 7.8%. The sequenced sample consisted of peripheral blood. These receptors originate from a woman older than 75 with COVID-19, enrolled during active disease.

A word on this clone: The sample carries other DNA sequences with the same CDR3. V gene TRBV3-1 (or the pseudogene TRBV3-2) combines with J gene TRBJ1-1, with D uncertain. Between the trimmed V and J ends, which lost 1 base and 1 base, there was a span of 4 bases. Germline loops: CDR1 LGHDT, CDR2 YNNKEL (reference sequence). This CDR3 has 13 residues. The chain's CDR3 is CASSQGQNTEAFF. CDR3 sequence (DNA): TGTGCCAGCAGCCAAGGGCAGAACACTGAAGCTTTCTTT.

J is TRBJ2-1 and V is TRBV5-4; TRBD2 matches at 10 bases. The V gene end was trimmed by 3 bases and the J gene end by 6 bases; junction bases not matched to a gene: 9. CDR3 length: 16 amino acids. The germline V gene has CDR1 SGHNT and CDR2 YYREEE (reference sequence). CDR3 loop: CASSSFTSGRANEQFF. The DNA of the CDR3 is TGTGCCAGCAGCTCCTTCACCAGCGGGAGGGCCAATGAGCAGTTCTTC.

Here the CDR3 reads CASSTSRDRTLHTF. In DNA, the CDR3 is TGTGCCAGTAGTACTAGCCGGGATCGTACCCTCCACACCTTC. The chain couples TRBV19 to TRBJ1-2; D not certain. Germline CDR1 is LNHDA and CDR2 is SQIVND (reference sequence). The V gene lost 4 bases and the J gene lost 12 bases, with 21 bases spanning the gap. The CDR3 covers 14 residues. The complete variable domain, with remaining parts taken from reference TRBV19 and TRBJ1-2, reads DGGITQSPKYLFRKEGQNVTLSCEQNLNHDAMYWYRQDPGQGLRLIYYSQIVNDFQKGDIAEGYSVSREKKESFPLTVTSAQKNPTAFYLCASSTSRDRTLHTFGSGTRLTVV.

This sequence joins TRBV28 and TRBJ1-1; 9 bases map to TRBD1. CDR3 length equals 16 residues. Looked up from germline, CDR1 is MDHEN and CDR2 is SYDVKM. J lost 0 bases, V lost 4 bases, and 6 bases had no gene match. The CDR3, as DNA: TGTGCCAGCAGTTCGGGGACAGGGCGGATGAACACTGAAGCTTTCTTT. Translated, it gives CASSSGTGRMNTEAFF. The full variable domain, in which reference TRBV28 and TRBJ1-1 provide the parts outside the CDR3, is DVKVTQSSRYLVKRTGEKVFLECVQDMDHENMFWYRQDPGLGLRLIYFSYDVKMKEKGDIPEGYSVSREKKERFSLILESASTNQTSMYLCASSSGTGRMNTEAFFGQGTRLTVV.

The CDR3 region has the DNA TGCGCCAGCAGCCCGACAGGGGGAATAACCGAAGCTTTCTTT. This encodes CASSPTGGITEAFF. The chain is built from TRBV5-1 and TRBJ1-1; 9 bases fit TRBD1. The ends lost 4 bases at V and 8 bases at J; junction bases unmatched: 9. CDR1 is SGHRS and CDR2 is YFSETQ in the germline V gene. There are 14 residues in the CDR3. The complete variable domain, with remaining parts taken from reference TRBV5-1 and TRBJ1-1, reads KAGVTQTPRYLIKTRGQQVTLSCSPISGHRSVSWYQQTPGQGLQFLFEYFSETQRNKGNFPGRFSGRQFSNSRSEMNVSTLELGDSALYLCASSPTGGITEAFFGQGTRLTVV.

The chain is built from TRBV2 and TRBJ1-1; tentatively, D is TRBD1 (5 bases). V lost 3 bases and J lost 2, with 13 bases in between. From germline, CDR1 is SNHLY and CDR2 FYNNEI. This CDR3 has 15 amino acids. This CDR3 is CASSELGQPNTEAFF. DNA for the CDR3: TGTGCCAGCAGTGAGCTGGGGCAGCCTAACACTGAAGCTTTCTTT.

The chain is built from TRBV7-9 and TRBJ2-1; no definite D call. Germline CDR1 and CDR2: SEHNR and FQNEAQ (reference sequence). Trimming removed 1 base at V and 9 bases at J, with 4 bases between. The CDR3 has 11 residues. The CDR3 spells CASSLGAEQFF. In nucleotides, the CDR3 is TGTGCCAGCAGCTTAGGCGCTGAGCAGTTCTTC.

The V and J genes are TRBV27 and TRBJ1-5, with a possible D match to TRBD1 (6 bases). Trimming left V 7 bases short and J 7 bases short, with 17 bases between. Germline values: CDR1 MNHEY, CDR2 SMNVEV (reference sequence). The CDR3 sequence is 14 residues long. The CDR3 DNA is TGTGCCAGCACCCCTAGGGGGTGTAGACAGCCCCAGCATTTT. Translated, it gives CASTPRGCRQPQHF.

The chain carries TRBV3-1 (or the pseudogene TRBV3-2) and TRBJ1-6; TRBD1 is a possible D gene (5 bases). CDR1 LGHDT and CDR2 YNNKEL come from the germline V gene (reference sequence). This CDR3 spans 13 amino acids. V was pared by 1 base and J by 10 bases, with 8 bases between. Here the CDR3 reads CASSQVEGSPLHF. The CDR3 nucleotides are TGTGCCAGCAGCCAAGTGGAGGGGTCACCCCTCCACTTT.

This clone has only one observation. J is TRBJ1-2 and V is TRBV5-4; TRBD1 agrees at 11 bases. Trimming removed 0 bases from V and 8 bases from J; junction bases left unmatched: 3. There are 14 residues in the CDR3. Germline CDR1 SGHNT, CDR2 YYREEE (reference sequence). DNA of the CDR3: TGTGCCAGCAGCTTGGCCGGGACAGGGGGGGGCTACACCTTC. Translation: CASSLAGTGGGYTF.

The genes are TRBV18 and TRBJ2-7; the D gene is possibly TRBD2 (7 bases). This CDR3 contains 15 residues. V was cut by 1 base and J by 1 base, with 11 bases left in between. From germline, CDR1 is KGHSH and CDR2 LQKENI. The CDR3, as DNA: TGTGCCAGCTCACCACGGGGGGGCATGTCCTACGAGCAGTACTTC. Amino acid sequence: CASSPRGGMSYEQYF. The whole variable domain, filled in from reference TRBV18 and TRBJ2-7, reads NAGVMQNPRHLVRRRGQEARLRCSPMKGHSHVYWYRQLPEEGLKFMVYLQKENIIDESGMPKERFSAEFPKEGPSILRIQQVVRGDSAAYFCASSPRGGMSYEQYFGPGTRLTVT.

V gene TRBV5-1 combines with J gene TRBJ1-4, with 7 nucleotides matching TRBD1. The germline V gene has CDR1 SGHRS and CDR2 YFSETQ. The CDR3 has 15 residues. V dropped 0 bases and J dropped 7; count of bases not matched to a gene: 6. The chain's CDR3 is CASSLAEGAVEKLFF. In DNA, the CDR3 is TGCGCCAGCAGCTTGGCCGAGGGGGCGGTTGAAAAACTGTTTTTT. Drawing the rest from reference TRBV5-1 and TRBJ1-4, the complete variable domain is KAGVTQTPRYLIKTRGQQVTLSCSPISGHRSVSWYQQTPGQGLQFLFEYFSETQRNKGNFPGRFSGRQFSNSRSEMNVSTLELGDSALYLCASSLAEGAVEKLFFGSGTQLSVL.

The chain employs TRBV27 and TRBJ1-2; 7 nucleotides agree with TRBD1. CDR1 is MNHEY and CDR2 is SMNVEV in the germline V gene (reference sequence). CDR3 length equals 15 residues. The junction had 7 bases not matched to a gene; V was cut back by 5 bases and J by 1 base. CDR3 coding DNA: TGTGCCAGCAGTCAGAGAAGGGACAGTAACTATGGCTACACCTTC. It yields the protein CASSQRRDSNYGYTF.

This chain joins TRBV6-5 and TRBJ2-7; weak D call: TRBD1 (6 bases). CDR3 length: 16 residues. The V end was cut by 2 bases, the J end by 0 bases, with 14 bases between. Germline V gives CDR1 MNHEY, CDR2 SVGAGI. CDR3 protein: CASSYRNRAPSYEQYF. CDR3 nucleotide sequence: TGTGCCAGCAGTTACCGAAACAGGGCCCCCTCCTACGAGCAGTACTTC.

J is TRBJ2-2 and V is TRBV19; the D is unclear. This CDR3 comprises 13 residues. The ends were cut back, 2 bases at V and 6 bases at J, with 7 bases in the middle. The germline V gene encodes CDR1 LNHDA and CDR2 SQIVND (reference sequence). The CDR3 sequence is CASSINMAGELFF. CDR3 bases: TGTGCCAGTAGTATAAACATGGCCGGGGAGCTGTTTTTT.

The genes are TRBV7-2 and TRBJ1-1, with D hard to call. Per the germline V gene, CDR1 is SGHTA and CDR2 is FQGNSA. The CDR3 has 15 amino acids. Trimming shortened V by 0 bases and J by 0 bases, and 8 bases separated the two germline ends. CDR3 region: CASSLAGQMNTEAFF. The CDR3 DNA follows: TGTGCCAGCAGCTTAGCTGGCCAAATGAACACTGAAGCTTTCTTT.

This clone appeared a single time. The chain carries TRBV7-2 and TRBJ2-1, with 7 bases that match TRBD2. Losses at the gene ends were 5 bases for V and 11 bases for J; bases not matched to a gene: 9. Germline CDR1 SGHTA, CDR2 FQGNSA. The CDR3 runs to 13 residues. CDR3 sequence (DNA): TGTGCCAGCAGCCCTCAAGTGGGGGGGAAGCAGTTCTTC. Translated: CASSPQVGGKQFF.

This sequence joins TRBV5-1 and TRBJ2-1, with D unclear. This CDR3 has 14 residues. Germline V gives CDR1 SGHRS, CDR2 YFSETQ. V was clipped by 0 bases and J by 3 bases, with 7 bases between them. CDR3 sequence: CASSLGELYNEQFF. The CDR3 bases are TGCGCCAGCAGCTTGGGTGAACTCTACAATGAGCAGTTCTTC. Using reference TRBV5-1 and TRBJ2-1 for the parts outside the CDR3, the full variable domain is KAGVTQTPRYLIKTRGQQVTLSCSPISGHRSVSWYQQTPGQGLQFLFEYFSETQRNKGNFPGRFSGRQFSNSRSEMNVSTLELGDSALYLCASSLGELYNEQFFGPGTRLTVL.

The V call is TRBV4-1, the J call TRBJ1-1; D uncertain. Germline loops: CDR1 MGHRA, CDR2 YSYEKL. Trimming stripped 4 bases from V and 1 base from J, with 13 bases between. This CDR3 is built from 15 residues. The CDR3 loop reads CASSPTPAENTEAFF. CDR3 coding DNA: TGCGCCAGCAGCCCTACCCCGGCGGAGAACACTGAAGCTTTCTTT.

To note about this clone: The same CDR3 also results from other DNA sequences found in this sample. CDR3 loop: CASSVGGGEAFF. As DNA, the CDR3 is TGTGCCAGCAGCGTAGGGGGAGGTGAAGCTTTCTTT. The chain is built from TRBV9 and TRBJ1-1; D is undetermined. CDR3 length: 12 residues. Between the trimmed V and J ends, which lost 0 bases and 7 bases, there was a span of 7 bases. CDR1 is SGDLS, CDR2 YYNGEE, per germline.

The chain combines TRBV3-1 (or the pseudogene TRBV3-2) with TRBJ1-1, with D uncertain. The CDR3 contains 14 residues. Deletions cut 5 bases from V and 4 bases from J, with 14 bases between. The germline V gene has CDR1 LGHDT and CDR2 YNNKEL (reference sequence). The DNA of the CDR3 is TGTGCCAGCAGCGCCGCGGCCGGCTCCACTGAAGCTTTCTTT. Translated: CASSAAAGSTEAFF.